A single sample gave rise to the 31 T cell receptor beta chains below, sequenced in a study of regulatory T cells in long-lasting Graves disease. Described time point: persistent/refractory GD, antithyroid drugs over 5 years with positive TRAb. TCR sequences were obtained from RNA taken from PBMCs. Building of the TCR beta libraries involved iRepertoire HTBI primers and Arm-PCR of CDR3 regions. MiXCR was run by TCRdb on the multiplex PCR reads, yielding one entry per CDR3 protein. The table lists 600,000 to 850,000 distinct CDR3 sequences, around 30% of them singletons. The sample here was peripheral blood mononuclear cells (PBMCs), taken when the disease was refractory, from a patient treated with antithyroid drugs. All receptors derive from a female donor with Graves disease.

The chain recombines TRBV5-1 with TRBJ2-7; no reliable D call. The germline V and J ends were trimmed by 0 bases and 6 bases, with 25 bases remaining between them. Per the germline V gene, CDR1 is SGHRS and CDR2 is YFSETQ. The CDR3 extends over 18 amino acids. DNA of the CDR3: TGCGCCAGCAGCTTGGGGAGTGTAAGGGCCAAGTCACATCGCGAGCAGTACTTC. It is translated as CASSLGSVRAKSHREQYF. Variable domain in full (rest from reference TRBV5-1 and TRBJ2-7): KAGVTQTPRYLIKTRGQQVTLSCSPISGHRSVSWYQQTPGQGLQFLFEYFSETQRNKGNFPGRFSGRQFSNSRSEMNVSTLELGDSALYLCASSLGSVRAKSHREQYFGPGTRLTVT.

This clonotype has a count of ten or more. The genes are TRBV28 and TRBJ1-1; TRBD1 is a possible D gene (5 bases). Trimming stripped 2 bases from V and 5 bases from J, with 12 bases between. CDR1 and CDR2 (germline): MDHEN, SYDVKM. The CDR3 loop spans 14 amino acids. The CDR3 DNA sequence: TGTGCCAGCAGTTTACGTGGGGCTTGGACTGAAGCTTTCTTT. Its protein is CASSLRGAWTEAFF.

This clonotype turned up a few times. The chain combines TRBV4-1 with TRBJ1-4; 7 bases line up with TRBD1. The assigned J gene may be wrong: the sequence end matches TRBJ1-6 better. CDR1 MGHRA and CDR2 YSYEKL come from the germline V gene. The CDR3 is 15 amino acids. CDR3 region: CASSRYRGENSPLHF. The CDR3 nucleotides are TGCGCCAGCAGCCGATACAGGGGAGAAAATTCACCCCTCCACTTT.

This clonotype was seen a few times. The rearrangement links TRBV7-9 to TRBJ1-4; D might be TRBD1 (5 bases). The germline V gene has CDR1 SEHNR and CDR2 FQNEAQ (reference sequence). V was clipped by 5 bases and J by 0 bases, with 16 bases between them. The CDR3 runs to 17 residues. The CDR3 region has the DNA TGTGCCAGCAGCCCATATGGGGTCAGGGCAACTAATGAAAAACTGTTTTTT. Protein: CASSPYGVRATNEKLFF.

A few counts support this clonotype. The V gene is TRBV14, the J gene TRBJ1-1, with D possibly matching TRBD1 (5 bases). The germline gives CDR1 SGHDN, CDR2 FVKESK. The V end lost 1 base, the J end lost 0 bases, and 9 bases lay between the germline ends. This CDR3 has 15 residues. CDR3 nucleotides: TGTGCCAGCAGCCAAGCCAGGGTCGTGAACACTGAAGCTTTCTTT. This encodes CASSQARVVNTEAFF. The full variable domain, rest sourced from reference TRBV14 and TRBJ1-1, is EAGVTQFPSHSVIEKGQTVTLRCDPISGHDNLYWYRRVMGKEIKFLLHFVKESKQDESGMPNNRFLAERTGGTYSTLKVQPAELEDSGVYFCASSQARVVNTEAFFGQGTRLTVV.

The chain uses TRBV20-1 and TRBJ1-1; D is undetermined. The CDR3 is made up of 11 amino acids. CDR1 DFQATT and CDR2 SNEGSKA come from the germline V gene (reference sequence). With 6 bases removed from V and 5 bases from J, the gap between germline ends came to 10 bases. CDR3 region: CSAPRRTEAFF. In nucleotides, the CDR3 is TGCAGTGCCCCCAGGAGGACTGAAGCTTTCTTT.

The chain has TRBV19 and TRBJ1-5, with 7 bases fitting TRBD1. J gave up 0 bases and V 5 bases, and 4 bases lay outside the gene matches. Germline V gene data show CDR1 as LNHDA and CDR2 as SQIVND (reference sequence). The CDR3 is 15 amino acids. The CDR3 loop is CASSSRDSSNQPQHF. In nucleotides, the CDR3 is TGTGCCAGTAGTTCCCGGGACAGTAGCAATCAGCCCCAGCATTTT.

The rearrangement links TRBV19 to TRBJ1-5; TRBD1 might be the D (5 bases). The CDR3 is 17 amino acids. Looked up from germline, CDR1 is LNHDA and CDR2 is SQIVND (reference sequence). Trimming pared 6 bases from V and 0 bases from J, leaving 18 bases between. The DNA for the CDR3 is TGTGCCAGTAGACTGGATGCCCGAGGGGATAGCAATCAGCCCCAGCATTTT. Its protein is CASRLDARGDSNQPQHF.

In the case of this clonotype: This may stem from a read error, because a much larger clone lies one nucleotide away. The gene calls are TRBV6-9 and TRBJ1-2, with D possibly being TRBD1 (6 bases). CDR3 size: 15 residues. V lost 4 bases and J lost 8, with 20 bases in between. Germline V gene lookup returns CDR1 MNHGY and CDR2 SVAAGI. The CDR3, as DNA: TGTGCCAGCAGTTTCTCGATTGGGGGGCTAGAAGGCTACACCTTC. Translated, it gives CASSFSIGGLEGYTF.

This clonotype was observed a handful of times. This rearrangement joins TRBV28 to TRBJ1-2, with 9 bases fitting TRBD1. This CDR3 has 16 amino acids. V lost 6 bases and J lost 4; bases outside the gene matches: 12. The germline V gene has CDR1 MDHEN and CDR2 SYDVKM. The CDR3 here is CASSAVPGQGSYGYTF. CDR3 bases: TGTGCCAGCAGCGCTGTACCGGGACAGGGTTCCTATGGCTACACCTTC.

The rearrangement joins TRBV30 to TRBJ2-2; D remains unclear. CDR1 is GTSNPN, CDR2 SVGIG, per germline (reference sequence). Trimming removed 5 bases from V and 7 bases from J, with 11 bases in between. The CDR3 has 12 amino acids. CDR3 amino acids: CAWGVSVGELFF. The CDR3 nucleotides are TGTGCCTGGGGAGTGTCGGTCGGGGAGCTGTTTTTT.

This rearrangement joins TRBV30 to TRBJ1-5, with 10 bases lining up with TRBD1. CDR3 length: 15 residues. Germline V gene data show CDR1 as GTSNPN and CDR2 as SVGIG (reference sequence). Trimming took 3 bases from V and 4 from J; bases not matched to a gene: 6. CDR3 sequence reads: CAWSLRGQGNQPQHF. The DNA of the CDR3 is TGTGCCTGGAGCCTCCGGGGACAGGGGAATCAGCCCCAGCATTTT. The variable domain in full, with the rest retrieved from reference TRBV30 and TRBJ1-5, is SQTIHQWPATLVQPVGSPLSLECTVEGTSNPNLYWYRQAAGRGLQLLFYSVGIGQISSEVPQNLSASRPQDRQFILSSKKLLLSDSGFYLCAWSLRGQGNQPQHFGDGTRLSIL.

This clonotype came up a few times. V gene TRBV3-1 combines with J gene TRBJ1-5; D is possibly TRBD1 (6 bases). This CDR3 contains 18 residues. The germline CDR1 and CDR2 sequences are LGHDT and YNNKEL (reference sequence). V shed 2 bases and J shed 4 bases, with 21 bases lying between them. CDR3 bases: TGTGCCAGCAGCCAACAGGGAGGGGGATACGGAATGAATCAGCCCCAGCATTTT. Protein sequence: CASSQQGGGYGMNQPQHF.

This clonotype has ten or more counts. The rearrangement uses TRBV12-3 or TRBV12-4 and TRBJ1-5; D remains unclear. With 5 bases removed from V and 1 base from J, the gap between germline ends came to 12 bases. The CDR3 is 15 amino acids. CDR3 protein: CASSPLYGSNQPQHF. CDR3 sequence (DNA): TGTGCCAGCAGTCCCCTTTACGGAAGCAATCAGCCCCAGCATTTT.

This clonotype was seen only a few times. The chain links TRBV20-1 to TRBJ1-4; no definite D call. Germline V gene sequence: CDR1 DFQATT, CDR2 SNEGSKA (reference sequence). This CDR3 contains 12 residues. CDR3 in amino acids: CSVLSLNEKLFF. DNA of the CDR3: TGCAGCGTTCTATCTTTAAATGAAAAACTGTTTTTT.

This clonotype occurred a few times. The chain has TRBV3-1 and TRBJ1-5; D is ambiguous. The CDR3 runs to 14 residues. Germline V gives CDR1 LGHDT, CDR2 YNNKEL (reference sequence). V gave up 4 bases and J gave up 0 bases, with 7 bases separating them. The CDR3 spells CASSLSNSNQPQHF. The CDR3, as DNA: TGTGCCAGCAGCCTAAGTAATAGCAATCAGCCCCAGCATTTT.

The J gene is TRBJ2-7, the V gene TRBV6-1, with D tentatively TRBD1 (6 bases). Trimming took off 7 bases at V and 3 bases at J, with 13 bases between the two ends. CDR1 and CDR2 (germline): MNHNS, SASEGT. The CDR3 contains 13 residues. CDR3 DNA: TGTGCCAGCACACAGGGTCCCCTCTACGAGCAGTACTTC. It is translated as CASTQGPLYEQYF.

This clonotype was detected many times. The chain combines TRBV11-2 with TRBJ2-7; maybe TRBD1 (6 bases). This CDR3 is 12 amino acids long. With 2 bases removed from V and 7 bases from J, the gap between germline ends came to 9 bases. Germline CDR1 reads SGHAT; CDR2 reads FQNNGV. The CDR3 reads CASSLRGLEQYF. The CDR3 coding sequence is TGTGCCAGCAGCTTAAGGGGGTTAGAGCAGTACTTC.

The chain links TRBV20-1 to TRBJ2-3; 9 nucleotides match TRBD2. The trim removed 0 bases at V and 1 base at J, leaving 8 bases unmatched. The CDR3 is made up of 17 amino acids. The germline V gene encodes CDR1 DFQATT and CDR2 SNEGSKA (reference sequence). The CDR3 loop reads CSARDRDRTSGTDTQYF. The CDR3 nucleotides read TGCAGTGCTAGAGATCGAGATCGGACTAGCGGCACAGATACGCAGTATTTT.

The V call is TRBV6-4, the J call TRBJ1-5, with a weak D call TRBD1 (5 bases). Germline V gives CDR1 MRHNA, CDR2 SNTAGT. The CDR3 covers 13 residues. V gave up 6 bases and J gave up 5 bases, with 11 bases separating them. The CDR3 protein is CASSKRGYQPQHF. The CDR3 DNA reads TGTGCCAGCAGCAAGAGGGGCTATCAGCCCCAGCATTTT.

This clonotype was seen once. The chain carries TRBV6-5 and TRBJ1-1, with no clear D. V lost 0 bases and J 7 bases, leaving 15 bases between the germline ends. The CDR3 consists of 15 residues. Germline V CDR1 and CDR2: MNHEY, SVGAGI. The DNA of the CDR3 is TGTGCCAGCAGTTACTCGCCTTATATGCCGGGTGAAGCTTTCTTT. It translates to CASSYSPYMPGEAFF.

The sample holds a few counts of this clonotype. The chain combines TRBV12-3 or TRBV12-4 with TRBJ1-5; the D is unclear. The CDR3 runs 15 residues. V lost 6 bases, J lost 4 bases, and 16 bases lay in between. CDR3 protein: CASSKSLGLNQPQHF. The CDR3, as DNA: TGTGCCAGCAGCAAAAGTCTAGGGTTGAATCAGCCCCAGCATTTT.

This clonotype occurred a few times. The chain recombines TRBV20-1 with TRBJ2-7; TRBD2 aligns across 7 bases. The CDR3 covers 16 residues. The ends lost 3 bases at V and 1 base at J; junction bases unmatched: 12. Germline CDR1 DFQATT, CDR2 SNEGSKA (reference sequence). CDR3 bases: TGCAGTGCTAGGGACCTTGGGTCTAGCGGATCCTACGAGCAGTACTTC. Protein sequence: CSARDLGSSGSYEQYF.

This chain links TRBV6-5 with TRBJ2-2; D is unresolved. The V end lost 4 bases, the J end lost 1 base, and 13 bases lay between the germline ends. Looked up from germline, CDR1 is MNHEY and CDR2 is SVGAGI. This CDR3 comprises 16 residues. CDR3 sequence reads: CASSFSQEKNTGELFF. DNA of the CDR3: TGTGCCAGCAGTTTTTCCCAGGAGAAGAACACCGGGGAGCTGTTTTTT.

This chain links TRBV19 with TRBJ1-2; D perhaps matches TRBD1 (5 bases). Trimming shortened V by 5 bases and J by 2 bases, and 15 bases separated the two germline ends. The CDR3 extends over 15 amino acids. Per the germline V gene, CDR1 is LNHDA and CDR2 is SQIVND (reference sequence). DNA for the CDR3: TGTGCCAGTAGTCCCCCAGGGATTCTAAACTATGGCTACACCTTC. Protein sequence: CASSPPGILNYGYTF.

Of note for this clonotype: A read error may account for a junction end that differs from germline. V and J are TRBV30 and TRBJ1-2; D gene ambiguous. CDR1 is GTSNPN, CDR2 SVGIG, per germline (reference sequence). This CDR3 contains 13 residues. The CDR3 loop reads CTWSVWAAYGYTF. The CDR3, as DNA: TGTACCTGGAGTGTTTGGGCAGCCTATGGCTACACCTTC.

This clonotype was found many times. This chain connects TRBV9 to TRBJ1-2; 8 bases map to TRBD1. With V trimmed by 4 bases and J by 3 bases, 11 bases remained unmatched. The germline CDR1 and CDR2 sequences are SGDLS and YYNGEE. The length of the CDR3 is 16 residues. The CDR3, as DNA: TGTGCCAGCAGCCGACGAGGGACAGGAAGGGACTATGGCTACACCTTC. This encodes CASSRRGTGRDYGYTF.

The chain combines TRBV7-3 with TRBJ2-7; D is undetermined. The germline gives CDR1 SGHTA, CDR2 FQGTGA. The CDR3 runs to 14 residues. Between the trimmed V and J ends, which lost 5 bases and 5 bases, there was a span of 16 bases. The CDR3 spells CASSPTSFVHEQYF. The CDR3 DNA is TGTGCCAGCAGCCCAACAAGTTTCGTCCACGAGCAGTACTTC. Using reference TRBV7-3 and TRBJ2-7 for the parts outside the CDR3, the full variable domain is GAGVSQTPSNKVTEKGKYVELRCDPISGHTALYWYRQSLGQGPEFLIYFQGTGAADDSGLPNDRFFAVRPEGSVSTLKIQRTERGDSAVYLCASSPTSFVHEQYFGPGTRLTVT.

Comment on this clonotype: This sequence may be a read error, since a much larger clone differs from it by one base. The chain carries TRBV27 and TRBJ1-2, with a weak D call TRBD1 (5 bases). Per the germline V gene, CDR1 is MNHEY and CDR2 is SMNVEV (reference sequence). Trimming stripped 3 bases from V and 5 bases from J, with 16 bases between. The CDR3 totals 15 residues. The CDR3 sequence: CASSFTKAREYGYTF. In DNA, the CDR3 is TGTGCCAGCAGTTTTACCAAAGCCAGGGAGTATGGCTACACCTTC.

The rearrangement joins TRBV5-6 to TRBJ1-1; D possibly corresponds to TRBD1 (6 bases). The CDR3 has 14 amino acids. Germline CDR1 SGHDT, CDR2 YYEEEE. The V and J ends lost 0 bases and 3 bases respectively, with 9 bases between them. The CDR3 here is CASSLVWGHTEAFF. In DNA, the CDR3 is TGTGCCAGCAGCTTGGTCTGGGGGCACACTGAAGCTTTCTTT.

The chain employs TRBV7-9 and TRBJ1-1; tentative D call: TRBD1 (6 bases). Trimming took 5 bases from V and 5 from J, leaving 12 bases between them. This CDR3 spans 13 amino acids. Germline CDR1 reads SEHNR; CDR2 reads FQNEAQ (reference sequence). In DNA, the CDR3 is TGTGCCAGCAGCAGCAGGGGCTGGACTGAAGCTTTCTTT. Encoded protein: CASSSRGWTEAFF.